This entry describes one T cell receptor (beta chain). This sample is drawn from a study of blood T cell repertoires in COVID-19. Repertoires were generated with immunoSEQ multiplex PCR, while TCRdb's copy carries only in-frame clones and drops some. The sample shows about 85,000 clones, around 85% of them seen only once. CDR1 and CDR2 (germline): SGHTA, FQGNSA. CDR3 length equals 14 residues. Trimming left V 3 bases short and J 6 bases short, with 12 bases between. Sequencing was done on a sample of peripheral blood. V and J are TRBV7-2 and TRBJ2-1, with a possible D match to TRBD1 (6 bases). The sequence derives from a man aged 65-85 years with acute or convalescent COVID-19. This CDR3 is CASSFRQGINEQFF. The CDR3 nucleotides read TGTGCCAGCAGCTTTAGGCAGGGGATCAATGAGCAGTTCTTC. Complete variable domain (other parts from reference TRBV7-2 and TRBJ2-1): GAGVSQSPSNKVTEKGKDVELRCDPISGHTALYWYRQSLGQGLEFLIYFQGNSAPDKSGLPSDRFSAERTGGSVSTLTIQRTQQEDSAVYLCASSFRQGINEQFFGPGTRLTVL.